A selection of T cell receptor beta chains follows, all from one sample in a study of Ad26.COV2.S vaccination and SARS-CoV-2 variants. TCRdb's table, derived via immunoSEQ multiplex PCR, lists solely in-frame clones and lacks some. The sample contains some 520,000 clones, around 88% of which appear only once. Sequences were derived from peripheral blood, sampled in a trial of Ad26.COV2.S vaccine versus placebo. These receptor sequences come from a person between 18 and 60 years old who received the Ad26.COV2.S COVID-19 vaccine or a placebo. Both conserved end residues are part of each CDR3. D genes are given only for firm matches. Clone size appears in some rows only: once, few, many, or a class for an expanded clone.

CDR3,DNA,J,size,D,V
CASSQRAGGWGVQTYEQYF,TGTGCCAGCAGCCAGAGGGCAGGGGGATGGGGGGTTCAGACCTACGAGCAGTACTTC,TRBJ2-7,.,.,TRBV7-8
CASSPRGGQGDEAFF,TGTGCCAGCAGCCCCCGAGGGGGACAGGGTGATGAAGCTTTCTTT,TRBJ1-1,.,TRBD1,TRBV7-2
CASSHRAISYEQYF,TGTGCCAGCAGCCACAGGGCCATATCCTACGAGCAGTACTTC,TRBJ2-7,.,.,TRBV14
CASIALGQSSYEQYF,TGTGCCAGCATCGCCCTCGGACAGTCCTCCTACGAGCAGTACTTC,TRBJ2-7,.,.,TRBV27
CASRLVEETQYF,TGTGCCAGCAGACTCGTGGAAGAGACCCAGTACTTC,TRBJ2-5,.,.,TRBV12-3/TRBV12-4
CASSQQGRTEAFF,TGTGCCAGCAGCCAACAGGGTAGGACTGAAGCTTTCTTT,TRBJ1-1,.,.,TRBV7-9
CASSLAGSMQFF,TGTGCCAGCAGCTTGGCCGGGTCCATGCAGTTCTTC,TRBJ2-1,.,.,TRBV5-4
CASSLPAAGAFSNYGYTF,TGTGCCAGCAGTTTACCCGCGGCAGGGGCGTTTTCTAACTATGGCTACACCTTC,TRBJ1-2,.,.,TRBV28
CATSSNLGLASYNEQFF,TGTGCCACCAGCAGCAATCTAGGACTCGCCTCCTACAATGAGCAGTTCTTC,TRBJ2-1,.,.,TRBV15
CASSSAGRNEKLFF,TGTGCCAGCAGCTCGGCAGGCCGGAATGAAAAACTGTTTTTT,TRBJ1-4,few,.,TRBV7-2
CASSASISGAAFF,TGTGCCAGCAGTGCCTCGATTAGTGGAGCGGCTTTCTTT,TRBJ1-1,.,.,TRBV6-4
CSVEDRDRGGYGYTF,TGCAGCGTTGAAGATCGGGACAGGGGTGGCTATGGCTACACCTTC,TRBJ1-2,.,TRBD1,TRBV29-1
CASSPVGTPREQFF,TGTGCCAGCAGCCCAGTGGGGACGCCTCGGGAGCAGTTCTTC,TRBJ2-1,.,.,TRBV6-5
CAIKITATDTQYF,TGTGCCATCAAGATCACCGCCACAGATACGCAGTATTTT,TRBJ2-3,.,.,TRBV10-3
CASSDFRTSGSKNTGELFF,TGTGCCAGCAGCGACTTTCGGACTAGCGGGAGTAAGAACACCGGGGAGCTGTTTTTT,TRBJ2-2,.,TRBD2,TRBV6-2/TRBV6-3
CASSVTSGATGELFF,TGTGCCAGCAGCGTGACTAGCGGGGCCACCGGGGAGCTGTTTTTT,TRBJ2-2,.,TRBD2,TRBV9
CASSGTNGNTIYF,TGTGCCAGTTCCGGGACTAACGGAAACACCATATATTTT,TRBJ1-3,few,.,TRBV7-8
CASSTQGAIQPQHF,TGTGCCAGTAGTACACAGGGGGCTATTCAGCCCCAGCATTTT,TRBJ1-5,.,TRBD1,TRBV19
CASSQLDSYYEQYF,TGTGCCAGCAGCCAATTGGACAGCTACTACGAGCAGTACTTC,TRBJ2-7,.,.,TRBV3-1/TRBV3-2
CSVEGQNRYEQYF,TGCAGCGTTGAAGGACAGAACCGATACGAGCAGTACTTC,TRBJ2-7,.,.,TRBV29-1
CASSEAQPGTYNSPLHF,TGTGCCAGCAGTGAAGCCCAACCCGGGACCTATAATTCACCCCTCCACTTT,TRBJ1-6,.,.,TRBV6-1
CASSGEGGQGIIYGYTF,TGTGCCAGCAGCGGAGAAGGGGGACAGGGGATTATCTATGGCTACACCTTC,TRBJ1-2,.,TRBD1,TRBV11-2
CASSKADSPEAFF,TGTGCCAGCAGCAAGGCCGATTCCCCTGAAGCTTTCTTT,TRBJ1-1,once,.,TRBV21-1
CATRRSTGTGFPEAFF,TGTGCCACCAGACGATCAACCGGGACAGGGTTCCCTGAAGCTTTCTTT,TRBJ1-1,.,TRBD1,TRBV15
CASSQDRTPSYEQYF,TGTGCCAGCAGCCAAGATCGCACCCCGTCGTACGAGCAGTACTTC,TRBJ2-7,.,.,TRBV14
CAWSLGGDTQYF,TGTGCCTGGAGTCTGGGCGGGGATACGCAGTATTTT,TRBJ2-3,.,.,TRBV30
CASSSRSYEQYF,TGTGCCAGCAGCTCCCGGTCTTACGAGCAGTACTTC,TRBJ2-7,.,.,TRBV5-8
CASSPTVLQETQYF,TGTGCCAGCAGTCCGACAGTCCTCCAAGAGACCCAGTACTTC,TRBJ2-5,once,.,TRBV27
CASSLRRGLYEQYF,TGTGCCAGCAGCTTGAGAAGGGGCTTGTACGAGCAGTACTTC,TRBJ2-7,.,.,TRBV5-6
CAIGPGGETQYF,TGTGCCATAGGACCCGGCGGAGAGACCCAGTACTTC,TRBJ2-5,once,.,TRBV10-3
CASLFGKGQGGYGYTF,TGTGCCAGCCTTTTCGGGAAAGGACAGGGAGGCTATGGCTACACCTTC,TRBJ1-2,.,TRBD1,TRBV27
CASSFGKNTEAFF,TGTGCCAGCAGCTTTGGGAAGAACACTGAAGCTTTCTTT,TRBJ1-1,once,.,TRBV7-2
CSVEDRYESDRMNTEAFF,TGCAGCGTTGAAGATCGCTACGAGTCAGACAGGATGAACACTGAAGCTTTCTTT,TRBJ1-1,.,.,TRBV29-1
CASSLEVLLPDEAFF,TGTGCCAGCAGCTTGGAAGTCCTTCTACCGGATGAAGCTTTCTTT,TRBJ1-1,.,.,TRBV5-4
CSVEDRGRGGYGYTF,TGCAGCGTTGAAGATCGCGGCAGGGGGGGCTATGGCTACACCTTC,TRBJ1-2,.,TRBD1,TRBV29-1
CATSDLPPMADTQYF,TGTGCCACCAGTGATCTCCCCCCGATGGCAGATACGCAGTATTTT,TRBJ2-3,.,.,TRBV24-1